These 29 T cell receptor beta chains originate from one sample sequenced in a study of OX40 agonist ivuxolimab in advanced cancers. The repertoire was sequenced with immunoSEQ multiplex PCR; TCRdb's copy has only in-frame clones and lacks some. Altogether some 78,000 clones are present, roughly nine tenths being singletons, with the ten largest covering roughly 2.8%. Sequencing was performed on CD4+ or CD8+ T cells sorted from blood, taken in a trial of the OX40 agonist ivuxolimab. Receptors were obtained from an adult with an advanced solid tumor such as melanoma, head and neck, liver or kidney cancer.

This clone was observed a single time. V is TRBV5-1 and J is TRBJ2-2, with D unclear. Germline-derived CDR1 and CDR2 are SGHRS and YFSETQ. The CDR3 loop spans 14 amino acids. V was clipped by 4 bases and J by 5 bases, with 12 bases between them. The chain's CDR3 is CASSEPMGTGELFF. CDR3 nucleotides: TGCGCCAGCAGCGAGCCCATGGGGACCGGGGAGCTGTTTTTT. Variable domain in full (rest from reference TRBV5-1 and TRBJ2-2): KAGVTQTPRYLIKTRGQQVTLSCSPISGHRSVSWYQQTPGQGLQFLFEYFSETQRNKGNFPGRFSGRQFSNSRSEMNVSTLELGDSALYLCASSEPMGTGELFFGEGSRLTVL.

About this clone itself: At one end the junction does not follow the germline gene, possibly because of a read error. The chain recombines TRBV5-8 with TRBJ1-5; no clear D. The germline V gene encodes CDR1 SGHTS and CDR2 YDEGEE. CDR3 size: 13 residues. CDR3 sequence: CVSSLVWDQPQHF. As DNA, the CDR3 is TGTGTCAGCAGCTTGGTTTGGGATCAGCCCCAGCATTTT.

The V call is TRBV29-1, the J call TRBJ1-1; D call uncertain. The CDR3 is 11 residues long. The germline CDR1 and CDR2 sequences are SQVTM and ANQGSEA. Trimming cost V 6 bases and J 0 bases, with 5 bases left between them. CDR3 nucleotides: TGCAGCGTCAGAGTGAACACTGAAGCTTTCTTT. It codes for CSVRVNTEAFF.

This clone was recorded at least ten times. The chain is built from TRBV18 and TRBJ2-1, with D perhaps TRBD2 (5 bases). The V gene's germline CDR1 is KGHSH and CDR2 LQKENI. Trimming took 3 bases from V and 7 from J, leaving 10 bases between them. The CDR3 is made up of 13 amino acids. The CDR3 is CASSPVSGNEQFF. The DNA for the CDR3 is TGTGCCAGCTCACCGGTCAGCGGTAATGAGCAGTTCTTC.

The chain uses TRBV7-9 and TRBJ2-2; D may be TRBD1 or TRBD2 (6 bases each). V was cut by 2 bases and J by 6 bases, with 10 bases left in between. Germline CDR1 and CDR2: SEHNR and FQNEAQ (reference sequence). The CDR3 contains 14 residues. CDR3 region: CASSLIRGPGELFF. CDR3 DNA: TGTGCCAGCAGCTTAATTCGGGGGCCCGGGGAGCTGTTTTTT.

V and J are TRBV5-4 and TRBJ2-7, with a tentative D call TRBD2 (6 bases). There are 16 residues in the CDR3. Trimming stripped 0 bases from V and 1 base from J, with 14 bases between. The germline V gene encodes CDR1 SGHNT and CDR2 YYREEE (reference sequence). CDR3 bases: TGTGCCAGCAGCTTGGGTCCGGGAGTGACTTCCTACGAGCAGTACTTC. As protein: CASSLGPGVTSYEQYF. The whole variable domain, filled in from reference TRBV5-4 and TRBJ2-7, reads ETGVTQSPTHLIKTRGQQVTLRCSSQSGHNTVSWYQQALGQGPQFIFQYYREEENGRGNFPPRFSGLQFPNYSSELNVNALELDDSALYLCASSLGPGVTSYEQYFGPGTRLTVT.

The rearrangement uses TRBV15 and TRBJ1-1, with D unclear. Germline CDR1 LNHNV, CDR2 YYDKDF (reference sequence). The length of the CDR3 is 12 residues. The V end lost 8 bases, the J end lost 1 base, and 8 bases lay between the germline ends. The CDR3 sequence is CATGGRNTEAFF. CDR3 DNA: TGTGCCACCGGAGGCAGGAACACTGAAGCTTTCTTT.

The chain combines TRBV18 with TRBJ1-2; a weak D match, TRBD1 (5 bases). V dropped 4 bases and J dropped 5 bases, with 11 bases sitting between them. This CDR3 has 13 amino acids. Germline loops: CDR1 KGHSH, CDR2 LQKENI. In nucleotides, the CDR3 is TGTGCCAGCTCACAGGGCAGGGTGTATGGCTACACCTTC. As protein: CASSQGRVYGYTF.

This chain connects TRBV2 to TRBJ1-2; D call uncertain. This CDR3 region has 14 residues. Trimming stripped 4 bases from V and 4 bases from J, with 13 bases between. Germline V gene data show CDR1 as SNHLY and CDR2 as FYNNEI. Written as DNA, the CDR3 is TGTGCCAGCAGTGGGAGTTGGCCGGTCTATGGCTACACCTTC. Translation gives CASSGSWPVYGYTF.

The DNA for the CDR3 is TGTGCCAGCAGACTCGGGGGCTACTCTGGAAACACCATATATTTT. Translated: CASRLGGYSGNTIYF. The rearrangement joins TRBV6-5 to TRBJ1-3; possibly TRBD1 for D (6 bases). The CDR3 is 15 residues long. Per germline, CDR1 MNHEY and CDR2 SVGAGI. V was shortened by 6 bases and J by 0 bases, with 12 bases between the two germline ends.

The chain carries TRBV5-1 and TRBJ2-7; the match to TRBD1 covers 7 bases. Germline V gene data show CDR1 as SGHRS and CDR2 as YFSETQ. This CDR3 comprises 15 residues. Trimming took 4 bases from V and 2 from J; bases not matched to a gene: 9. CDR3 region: CASSAGDSPPYEQYF. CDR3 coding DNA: TGCGCCAGCAGCGCTGGGGACAGTCCGCCCTACGAGCAGTACTTC.

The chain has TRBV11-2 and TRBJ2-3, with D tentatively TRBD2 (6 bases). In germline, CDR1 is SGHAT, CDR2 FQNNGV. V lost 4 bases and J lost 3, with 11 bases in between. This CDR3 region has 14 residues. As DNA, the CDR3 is TGTGCCAGCAGCTACCGGGACTCTACAGATACGCAGTATTTT. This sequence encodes CASSYRDSTDTQYF.

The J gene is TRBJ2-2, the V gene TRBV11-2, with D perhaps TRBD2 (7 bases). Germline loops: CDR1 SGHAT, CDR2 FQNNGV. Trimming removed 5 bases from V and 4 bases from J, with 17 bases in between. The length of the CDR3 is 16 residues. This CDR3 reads CASSQIGGGGTGELFF. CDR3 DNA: TGTGCCAGCAGCCAAATTGGGGGAGGGGGCACCGGGGAGCTGTTTTTT.

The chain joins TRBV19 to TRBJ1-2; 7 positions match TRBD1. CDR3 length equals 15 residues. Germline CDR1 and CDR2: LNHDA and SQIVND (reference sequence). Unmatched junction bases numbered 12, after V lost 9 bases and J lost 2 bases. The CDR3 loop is CASGGRGQRNYGYTF. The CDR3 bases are TGTGCCAGCGGAGGGAGGGGGCAGAGAAACTATGGCTACACCTTC.

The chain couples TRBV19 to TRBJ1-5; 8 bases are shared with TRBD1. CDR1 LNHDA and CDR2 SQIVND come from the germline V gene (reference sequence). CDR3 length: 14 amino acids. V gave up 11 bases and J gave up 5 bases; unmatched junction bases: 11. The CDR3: CAASKKGQDQPQHF. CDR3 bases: TGTGCCGCCAGTAAAAAGGGACAGGATCAGCCCCAGCATTTT.

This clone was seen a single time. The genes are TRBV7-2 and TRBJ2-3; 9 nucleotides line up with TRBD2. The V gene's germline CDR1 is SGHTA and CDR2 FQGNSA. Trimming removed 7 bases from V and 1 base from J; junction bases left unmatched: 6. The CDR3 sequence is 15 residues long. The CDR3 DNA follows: TGTGCCAGCATCTCTAGCGGGACCCGCACAGATACGCAGTATTTT. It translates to CASISSGTRTDTQYF.

The CDR3 loop is CATRGLAGGRTDTQYF. The CDR3 DNA follows: TGTGCCACTAGAGGACTAGCGGGAGGGCGCACAGATACGCAGTATTTT. V is TRBV21-1 and J is TRBJ2-3; the table gives TRBD2 as D, unverified against the DNA. TRBV21-1 is described as a pseudogene. CDR3 length: 16 residues.

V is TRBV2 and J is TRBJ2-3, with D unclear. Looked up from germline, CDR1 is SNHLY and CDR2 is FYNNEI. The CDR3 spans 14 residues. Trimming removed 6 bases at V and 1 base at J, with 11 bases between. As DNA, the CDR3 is TGTGCCAGCAGGGAGTGGAGCGGCACAGATACGCAGTATTTT. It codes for CASREWSGTDTQYF.

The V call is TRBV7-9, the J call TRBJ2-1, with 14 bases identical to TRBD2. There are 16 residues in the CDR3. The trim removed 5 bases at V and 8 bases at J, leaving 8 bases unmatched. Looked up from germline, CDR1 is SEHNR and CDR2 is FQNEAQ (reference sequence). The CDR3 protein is CASSQGLAGAVDEQFF. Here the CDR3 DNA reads TGTGCCAGCAGCCAGGGACTAGCGGGAGCGGTGGATGAGCAGTTCTTC.

The CDR3 DNA is TGTGCCAGCAGCCAGCCCCCGGTGCCTAACACTGAAGCTTTCTTT. It yields the protein CASSQPPVPNTEAFF. The chain joins TRBV4-2 to TRBJ1-1; D is unclear. The V end was cut by 3 bases, the J end by 2 bases, with 13 bases between. CDR1 and CDR2 (germline): LGHNA, YNFKEQ. The CDR3 consists of 15 residues.

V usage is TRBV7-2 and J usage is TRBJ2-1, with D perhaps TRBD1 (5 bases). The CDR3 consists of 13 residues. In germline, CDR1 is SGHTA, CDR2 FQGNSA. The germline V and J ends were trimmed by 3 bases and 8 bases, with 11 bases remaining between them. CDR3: CASSLGHRDEQFF. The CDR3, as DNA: TGTGCCAGCAGCTTGGGGCATCGGGATGAGCAGTTCTTC.

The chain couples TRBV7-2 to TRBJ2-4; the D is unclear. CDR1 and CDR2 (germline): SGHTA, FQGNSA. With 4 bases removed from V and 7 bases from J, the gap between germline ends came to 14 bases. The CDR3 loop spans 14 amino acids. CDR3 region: CASSSSAERNIQYF. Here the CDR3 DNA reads TGTGCCAGCAGCTCATCGGCAGAGAGGAACATTCAGTACTTC.

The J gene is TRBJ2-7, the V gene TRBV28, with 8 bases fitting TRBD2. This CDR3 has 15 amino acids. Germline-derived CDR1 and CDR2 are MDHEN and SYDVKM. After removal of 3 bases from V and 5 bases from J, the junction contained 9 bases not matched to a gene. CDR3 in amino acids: CASSLVGTRFNEQYF. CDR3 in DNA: TGTGCCAGCAGTTTGGTCGGGACTAGATTTAACGAGCAGTACTTC.

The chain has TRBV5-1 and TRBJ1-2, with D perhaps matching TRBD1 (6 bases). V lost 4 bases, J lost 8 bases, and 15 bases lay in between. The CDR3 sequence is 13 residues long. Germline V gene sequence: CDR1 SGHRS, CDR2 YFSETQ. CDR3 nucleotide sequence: TGCGCCAGCAGCCGGGGGCGGGGGTACGGCTACACCTTC. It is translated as CASSRGRGYGYTF.

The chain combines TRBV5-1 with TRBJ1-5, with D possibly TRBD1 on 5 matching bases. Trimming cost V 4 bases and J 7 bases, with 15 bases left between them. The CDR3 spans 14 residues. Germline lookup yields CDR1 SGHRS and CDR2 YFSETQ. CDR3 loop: CASSPGHNSQPQHF. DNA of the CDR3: TGCGCCAGCAGCCCAGGACATAACTCCCAGCCCCAGCATTTT.

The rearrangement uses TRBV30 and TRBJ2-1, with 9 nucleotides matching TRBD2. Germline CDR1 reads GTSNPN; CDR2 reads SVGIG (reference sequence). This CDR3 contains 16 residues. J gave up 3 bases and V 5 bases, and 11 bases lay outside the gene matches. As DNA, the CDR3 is TGTGCCTGGGCCCTAGCGGGAACGGTTTACTACAATGAGCAGTTCTTC. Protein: CAWALAGTVYYNEQFF.

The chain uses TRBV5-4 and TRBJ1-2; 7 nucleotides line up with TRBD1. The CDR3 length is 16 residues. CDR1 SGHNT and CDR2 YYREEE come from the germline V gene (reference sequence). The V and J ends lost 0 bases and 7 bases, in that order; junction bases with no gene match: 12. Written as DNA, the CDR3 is TGTGCCAGCAGCTTGGCCACGGACAGGTCGGTGGGTGGCTACACCTTC. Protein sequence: CASSLATDRSVGGYTF.

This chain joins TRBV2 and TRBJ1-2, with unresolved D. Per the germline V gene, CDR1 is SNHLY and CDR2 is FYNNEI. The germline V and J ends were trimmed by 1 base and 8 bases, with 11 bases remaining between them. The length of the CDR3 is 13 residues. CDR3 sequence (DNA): TGTGCCAGCAGTGAAGGGCAGACGAAGGGCTACACCTTC. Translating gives CASSEGQTKGYTF.

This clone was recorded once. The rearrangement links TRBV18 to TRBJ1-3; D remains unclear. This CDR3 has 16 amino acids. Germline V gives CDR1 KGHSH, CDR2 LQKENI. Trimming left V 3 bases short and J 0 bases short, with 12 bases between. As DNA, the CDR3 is TGTGCCAGCTCACCTTCTGGCGGCGGCTCTGGAAACACCATATATTTT. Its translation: CASSPSGGGSGNTIYF.